This note documents a single TCR beta chain sequence. Its specificity is not known. V was shortened by 1 base and J by 0 bases, with 12 bases between the two germline ends. Germline CDR1 is LNHDA and CDR2 is SQIVND (reference sequence). CDR3 size: 16 residues. The sample originates from a study of cytomegalovirus exposure and HLA in healthy donors. The PCR used 60 Vbeta and 13 Jbeta primers. Repertoires were generated with immunoSEQ multiplex PCR, while TCRdb's copy carries only in-frame clones and drops some. Of 120,000 to 150,000 clones listed, over 65% are singletons. Study conclusions and caveats: One later analysis reportedly identified an Asian-associated ancestry cluster that showed fewer N-insertions than the roughly 670-donor mean. A further, later analysis showed that HLA-associated TCR beta chains (compared with equally common others) were more clonally expanded. Earlier analysis looked at TCR beta V segments, and most were productive about 90% or about 30% of the time.

Sequencing used PBMCs. The sequence was obtained from a man aged 40-50 years in good health and CMV-seropositive. The V gene is TRBV19, the J gene TRBJ1-2; D unclear. The CDR3 sequence: CASSIGRDLANYGYTF. DNA of the CDR3: TGTGCCAGTAGTATAGGGCGGGATTTAGCTAACTATGGCTACACCTTC.